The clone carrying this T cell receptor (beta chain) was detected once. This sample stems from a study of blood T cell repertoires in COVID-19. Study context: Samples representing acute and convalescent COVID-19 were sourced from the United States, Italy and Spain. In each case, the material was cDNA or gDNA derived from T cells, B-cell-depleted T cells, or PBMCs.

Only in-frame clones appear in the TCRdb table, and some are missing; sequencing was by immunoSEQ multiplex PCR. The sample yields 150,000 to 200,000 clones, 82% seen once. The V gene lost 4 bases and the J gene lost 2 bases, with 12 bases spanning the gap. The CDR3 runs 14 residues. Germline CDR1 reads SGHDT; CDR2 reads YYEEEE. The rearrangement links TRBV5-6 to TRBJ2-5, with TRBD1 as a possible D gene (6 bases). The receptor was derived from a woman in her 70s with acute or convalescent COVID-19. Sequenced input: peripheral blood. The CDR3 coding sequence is TGTGCCAGCAGCACCACAGGGCCTCAAGAGACCCAGTACTTC. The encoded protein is CASSTTGPQETQYF.